One and the same sample provided the 27 T cell receptor beta chains below, sequenced in a study of OX40 agonist ivuxolimab in advanced cancers. The data were produced by immunoSEQ multiplex PCR, yet TCRdb's version contains in-frame clones alone and is incomplete. The sample has about 76,000 clones, less than 90% seen once. Sequenced material: CD4+ or CD8+ T cells sorted from blood, taken in a trial of the OX40 agonist ivuxolimab. Receptors were obtained from an adult with an advanced solid tumor such as melanoma, head and neck, liver or kidney cancer.

The J gene is TRBJ2-7, the V gene TRBV5-6, with D perhaps being TRBD1 or TRBD2 (5 bases each). The V end lost 4 bases, the J end lost 0 bases, and 17 bases lay between the germline ends. Germline V CDR1 and CDR2: SGHDT, YYEEEE. This CDR3 region has 16 residues. DNA for the CDR3: TGTGCCAGCAGCGGGGGTAGAGTAGGTAGCTCCTACGAGCAGTACTTC. Amino acids: CASSGGRVGSSYEQYF.

The chain joins TRBV5-6 to TRBJ2-1, with 9 bases fitting TRBD2. The CDR3 loop spans 16 amino acids. The V gene's germline CDR1 is SGHDT and CDR2 YYEEEE. Trimming at V came to 4 bases and at J to 5 bases, leaving 10 bases not matched to a gene. This chain's CDR3 is CASSQILSGRDNEQFF. In DNA form, the CDR3 reads TGTGCCAGCAGCCAAATCCTTAGCGGGAGAGACAATGAGCAGTTCTTC.

V is TRBV21-1 and J is TRBJ1-4; the D call of TRBD1 is as the table states it, not checked on the DNA. TRBV21-1 constitutes a pseudogene. This CDR3 spans 16 amino acids. CDR3 DNA sequence: TGTGCCAGCAGCGCCCACAGGGAACGAACTAATGAAAAACTGTTTTTT. Translating gives CASSAHRERTNEKLFF.

The CDR3 spells CASSIDRRGSGYGYTF. Written as DNA, the CDR3 is TGTGCCAGTAGTATAGATCGGAGGGGGTCGGGCTATGGCTACACCTTC. This chain links TRBV19 with TRBJ1-2, with D tentatively TRBD1 (6 bases). With 0 bases removed from V and 4 bases from J, the gap between germline ends came to 15 bases. Germline CDR1 and CDR2: LNHDA and SQIVND (reference sequence). CDR3 size: 16 residues.

The genes are TRBV5-4 and TRBJ2-7; tentatively, D is TRBD1 (5 bases). The V end lost 3 bases, the J end lost 4 bases, and 14 bases lay between the germline ends. The CDR3 length is 14 residues. The germline gives CDR1 SGHNT, CDR2 YYREEE (reference sequence). The CDR3: CASSYPDSPYEQYF. CDR3 nucleotide sequence: TGTGCCAGCAGCTACCCTGACAGTCCTTACGAGCAGTACTTC.

The chain employs TRBV9 and TRBJ2-3; D may be TRBD2 (5 bases). CDR3 length: 15 amino acids. Germline V gene data show CDR1 as SGDLS and CDR2 as YYNGEE. V lost 0 bases to trimming and J lost 4 bases, with 12 bases between them. CDR3 nucleotides: TGTGCCAGCAGCGTAGGAGGGCAACGGGCAGATACGCAGTATTTT. This codes for CASSVGGQRADTQYF.

This clone has a single count. The J gene is TRBJ2-1, the V gene TRBV6-1, with 9 bases fitting TRBD2. The V gene end was trimmed by 6 bases and the J gene end by 6 bases; junction bases not matched to a gene: 6. The CDR3 consists of 14 residues. The germline CDR1 and CDR2 sequences are MNHNS and SASEGT. Here the CDR3 reads CASSVAGARNEQFF. Here the CDR3 DNA reads TGTGCCAGCAGCGTAGCGGGAGCCCGCAATGAGCAGTTCTTC.

The chain combines TRBV10-1 with TRBJ1-1; 8 bases line up with TRBD1. This CDR3 is built from 14 residues. Germline trimming cut 6 bases from V and 1 base from J; bases unmatched to any gene: 4. In germline, CDR1 is WNHNN, CDR2 SYGVQD (reference sequence). CDR3 sequence reads: CASSPGQGNTEAFF. DNA for the CDR3: TGCGCCAGCAGCCCCGGACAGGGGAACACTGAAGCTTTCTTT.

The chain couples TRBV18 to TRBJ2-7; D unclear. The CDR3 consists of 11 residues. The germline V and J ends were trimmed by 6 bases and 3 bases, with 6 bases remaining between them. In germline, CDR1 is KGHSH, CDR2 LQKENI. The CDR3 here is CASSRNYEQYF. The CDR3 DNA follows: TGTGCCAGCTCCCGGAACTACGAGCAGTACTTC.

The J gene is TRBJ2-1, the V gene TRBV6-6, with TRBD1 matching 8 bases. The CDR3 is made up of 15 amino acids. V trimming: 2 bases; J trimming: 8 bases; junction bases outside the gene matches: 8. CDR1 and CDR2 (germline): MNHNY, SVGAGI (reference sequence). CDR3 DNA sequence: TGTGCCAGCAGTTACCTCCGGACAGGGAAAGATGAGCAGTTCTTC. The encoded protein is CASSYLRTGKDEQFF.

The chain combines TRBV7-2 with TRBJ2-7, with 8 bases lining up with TRBD1. The V gene end was trimmed by 5 bases and the J gene end by 8 bases; junction bases not matched to a gene: 8. Germline V gene sequence: CDR1 SGHTA, CDR2 FQGNSA. This CDR3 region has 13 residues. In DNA form, the CDR3 reads TGTGCCAGCAGCCCAGGGACAGGTACGAAGCAGTACTTC. Encoded protein: CASSPGTGTKQYF.

The chain uses TRBV7-6 and TRBJ2-7; TRBD1 matches 10 bases. Germline V gives CDR1 SGHVS, CDR2 FNYEAQ. The CDR3 is made up of 16 amino acids. The V gene end was trimmed by 5 bases and the J gene end by 2 bases; junction bases not matched to a gene: 9. CDR3 amino acids: CASSPESGTGAYEQYF. DNA of the CDR3: TGTGCCAGCAGCCCAGAGTCCGGGACAGGGGCCTACGAGCAGTACTTC.

The chain uses TRBV27 and TRBJ2-7; 8 bases fit TRBD2. V shed 7 bases, J shed 3 bases, and the junction held 11 bases outside the gene matches. Germline CDR1 reads MNHEY; CDR2 reads SMNVEV (reference sequence). The CDR3 has 15 residues. Here the CDR3 DNA reads TGTGCCAGCACCCGACGGGGGGGACACTACTACGAGCAGTACTTC. This sequence encodes CASTRRGGHYYEQYF.

This rearrangement joins TRBV5-1 to TRBJ2-7; 7 bases line up with TRBD1. CDR1 and CDR2 (germline): SGHRS, YFSETQ. V was pared by 3 bases and J by 3 bases, with 3 bases of the junction left unmatched. CDR3 length: 13 residues. The CDR3 loop reads CASSSRTGYEQYF. The CDR3 region has the DNA TGCGCCAGCAGCTCCCGGACAGGCTACGAGCAGTACTTC.

The chain couples TRBV11-2 to TRBJ1-3; 8 nucleotides line up with TRBD1. Germline V CDR1 and CDR2: SGHAT, FQNNGV. There are 15 residues in the CDR3. V lost 5 bases and J lost 4; bases outside the gene matches: 7. The chain's CDR3 is CASSPRTGNGNTIYF. The CDR3 region has the DNA TGTGCCAGCAGCCCACGGACAGGGAACGGAAACACCATATATTTT.

V gene TRBV4-1 combines with J gene TRBJ1-5; no clear D gene. The V gene's germline CDR1 is MGHRA and CDR2 YSYEKL. There are 16 residues in the CDR3. Trimming took 0 bases from V and 0 from J, leaving 9 bases between them. CDR3 sequence: CASSQEALYSNQPQHF. CDR3 coding DNA: TGCGCCAGCAGCCAAGAGGCACTCTATAGCAATCAGCCCCAGCATTTT.

The gene calls are TRBV7-2 and TRBJ1-2; unclear D gene. Germline V CDR1 and CDR2: SGHTA, FQGNSA. The CDR3 consists of 13 residues. The V and J ends lost 5 bases and 2 bases respectively, with 9 bases between them. DNA for the CDR3: TGTGCCAGCAGCCCCTCGACCAACTATGGCTACACCTTC. Its translation is CASSPSTNYGYTF.

This chain uses TRBV29-1 with TRBJ2-5; D might be TRBD2 (6 bases). The ends were cut back, 6 bases at V and 1 base at J, with 9 bases in the middle. The CDR3 loop spans 12 amino acids. Germline CDR1 and CDR2: SQVTM and ANQGSEA. The CDR3 protein is CSVRGAQETQYF. In DNA form, the CDR3 reads TGCAGCGTCCGCGGGGCCCAAGAGACCCAGTACTTC.

The chain employs TRBV18 and TRBJ1-2; TRBD1 aligns across 10 bases. There are 15 residues in the CDR3. Germline CDR1 is KGHSH and CDR2 is LQKENI. The trim removed 0 bases at V and 7 bases at J, leaving 5 bases unmatched. The CDR3 DNA reads as TGTGCCAGCTCACCACCGGACAGGGGGTTGTTTGGCTACACCTTC. Its translation is CASSPPDRGLFGYTF.

The rearrangement joins TRBV23-1 to TRBJ2-7, with 9 bases matching TRBD1. TRBV23-1 is designated an ORF whose function remains uncertain. Unmatched junction bases numbered 8, after V lost 3 bases and J lost 5 bases. The length of the CDR3 is 15 residues. The CDR3 sequence: CASSHLGTGNDEQYF. DNA of the CDR3: TGCGCCAGCAGTCACTTGGGGACAGGGAACGACGAGCAGTACTTC.

The CDR3 DNA follows: TGTGCCAGCAGTTCCCCTCGGGGGGCGGACAGAAGCGGTGGCTACACCTTC. This sequence encodes CASSSPRGADRSGGYTF. The chain has TRBV28 and TRBJ1-2, with TRBD1 as a possible D gene (6 bases). The length of the CDR3 is 17 residues. V was shortened by 4 bases and J by 7 bases, with 25 bases between the two germline ends. Germline-derived CDR1 and CDR2 are MDHEN and SYDVKM.

In its sample, this clone ranks as medium-sized (0.01 to 0.1%). The chain recombines TRBV5-8 with TRBJ1-5; 9 bases match TRBD1. CDR1 is SGHTS and CDR2 is YDEGEE in the germline V gene. The V and J ends lost 4 bases and 5 bases, in that order; junction bases with no gene match: 4. The CDR3 covers 14 residues. The CDR3 here is CASSLGQGDQPQHF. The CDR3, as DNA: TGTGCCAGCAGCCTGGGACAGGGTGATCAGCCCCAGCATTTT.

The CDR3, as DNA: TGTGCCAGCAGCCGAGACGGTAATCAGCCCCAGCATTTT. This sequence encodes CASSRDGNQPQHF. This sequence joins TRBV7-9 and TRBJ1-5; no clear D gene. The germline CDR1 and CDR2 sequences are SEHNR and FQNEAQ (reference sequence). Trimming stripped 5 bases from V and 4 bases from J, with 9 bases between. The CDR3 is 13 residues long.

V gene TRBV10-3 combines with J gene TRBJ1-1; no clear D gene. V was clipped by 3 bases and J by 1 base, with 3 bases between them. The length of the CDR3 is 12 residues. Germline CDR1 and CDR2: ENHRY and SYGVKD. This CDR3 reads CAISDRNTEAFF. CDR3 coding DNA: TGTGCCATCAGTGACAGGAACACTGAAGCTTTCTTT.

This clone was observed a single time. The chain links TRBV27 to TRBJ2-3; D possibly corresponds to TRBD1 (6 bases). The V gene lost 2 bases and the J gene lost 2 bases, with 11 bases spanning the gap. The CDR3 contains 15 residues. Germline CDR1 and CDR2: MNHEY and SMNVEV (reference sequence). This CDR3 reads CASSLKDSYTDTQYF. CDR3 DNA sequence: TGTGCCAGCAGTTTAAAGGACAGCTACACAGATACGCAGTATTTT.

This clone was recorded only once. Here the CDR3 DNA reads TGTGCCACCAGCACTTGGGGGAGCTCCTACAATGAGCAGTTCTTC. The encoded protein is CATSTWGSSYNEQFF. V and J are TRBV15 and TRBJ2-1, with D tentatively TRBD1 or TRBD2 (5 bases each). The CDR3 totals 15 residues. Germline V gene data show CDR1 as LNHNV and CDR2 as YYDKDF (reference sequence). Trimming pared 4 bases from V and 0 bases from J, leaving 10 bases between.

The chain has TRBV27 and TRBJ2-7; D gene unclear. Trimming stripped 3 bases from V and 7 bases from J, with 13 bases between. CDR1 is MNHEY and CDR2 is SMNVEV in the germline V gene (reference sequence). This CDR3 has 13 amino acids. The CDR3 DNA is TGTGCCAGCAGTTTCTCCACCTTGGGGGAGCAGTACTTC. This translates into CASSFSTLGEQYF.